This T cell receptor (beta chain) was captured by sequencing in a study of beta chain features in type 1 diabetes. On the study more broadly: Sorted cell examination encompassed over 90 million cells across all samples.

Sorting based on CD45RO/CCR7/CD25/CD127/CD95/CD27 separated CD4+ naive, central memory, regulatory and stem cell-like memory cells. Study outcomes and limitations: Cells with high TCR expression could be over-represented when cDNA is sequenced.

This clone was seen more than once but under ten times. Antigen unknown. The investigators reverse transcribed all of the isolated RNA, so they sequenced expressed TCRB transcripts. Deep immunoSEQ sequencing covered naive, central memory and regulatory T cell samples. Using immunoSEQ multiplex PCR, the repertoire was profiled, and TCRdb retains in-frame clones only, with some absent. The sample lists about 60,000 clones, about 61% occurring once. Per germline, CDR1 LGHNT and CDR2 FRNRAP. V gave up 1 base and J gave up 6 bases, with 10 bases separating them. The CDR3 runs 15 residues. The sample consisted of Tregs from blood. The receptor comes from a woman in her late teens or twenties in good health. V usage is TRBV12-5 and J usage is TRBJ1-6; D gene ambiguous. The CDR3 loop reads CASGLDRGINSPLHF. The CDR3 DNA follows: TGTGCTAGTGGTTTGGACAGAGGGATTAATTCACCCCTCCACTTT.